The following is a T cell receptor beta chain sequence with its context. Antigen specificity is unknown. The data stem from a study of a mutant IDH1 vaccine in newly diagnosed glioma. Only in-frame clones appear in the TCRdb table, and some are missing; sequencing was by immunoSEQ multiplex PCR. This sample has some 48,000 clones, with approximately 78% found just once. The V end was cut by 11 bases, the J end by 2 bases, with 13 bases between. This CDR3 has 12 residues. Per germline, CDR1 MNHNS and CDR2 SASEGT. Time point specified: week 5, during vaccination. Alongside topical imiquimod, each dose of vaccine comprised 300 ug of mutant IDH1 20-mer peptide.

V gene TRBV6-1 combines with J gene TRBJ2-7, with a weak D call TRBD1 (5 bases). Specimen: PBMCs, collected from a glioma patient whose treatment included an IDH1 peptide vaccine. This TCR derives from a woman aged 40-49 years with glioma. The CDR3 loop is CASRQRPYEQYF. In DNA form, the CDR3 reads TGTGCCTCCCGACAGAGACCCTACGAGCAGTACTTC.